This entry lists 2 T cell receptor beta chains sequenced from one sample in a study of patients and donors after allogeneic stem cell transplantation. TCRdb itself ran the RT-PCR reads through MiXCR, one entry per CDR3 protein. The sample carries about 160,000 distinct CDR3 sequences, approximately 40% recorded once. Material: blood, either unsorted or a sorted T cell fraction (not recorded which). The receptors come from a human donor who was either an allogeneic HSCT recipient or a stem cell or donor lymphocyte infusion donor (not recorded which). It is not recorded whose cells these are; they may come from a transplant donor.

V is TRBV4-2 and J is TRBJ2-5, with TRBD2 matching over 7 bases. This CDR3 region has 15 residues. The V segment lost 0 bases and the J segment 7 bases; nucleotides outside the gene matches: 8. Germline V gives CDR1 LGHNA, CDR2 YNFKEQ. The CDR3 protein is CASSQERTSKVTQYF. As DNA, the CDR3 is TGTGCCAGCAGCCAAGAAAGGACTAGTAAGGTGACCCAGTACTTC.

This clonotype was found a few times. The chain links TRBV15 to TRBJ1-2; TRBD1 is a possible D gene (5 bases). The CDR3 covers 15 residues. V lost 6 bases and J 4 bases, leaving 18 bases between the germline ends. CDR1 and CDR2 (germline): LNHNV, YYDKDF (reference sequence). The CDR3 loop reads CATSNFDGGAYGYTF. The CDR3 DNA follows: TGTGCCACCAGTAACTTTGACGGGGGAGCCTATGGCTACACCTTC. Full variable domain (remainder filled in from reference TRBV15 and TRBJ1-2): DAMVIQNPRYQVTQFGKPVTLSCSQTLNHNVMYWYQQKSSQAPKLLFHYYDKDFNNEADTPDNFQSRRPNTSFCFLDIRSPGLGDTAMYLCATSNFDGGAYGYTFGSGTRLTVV.